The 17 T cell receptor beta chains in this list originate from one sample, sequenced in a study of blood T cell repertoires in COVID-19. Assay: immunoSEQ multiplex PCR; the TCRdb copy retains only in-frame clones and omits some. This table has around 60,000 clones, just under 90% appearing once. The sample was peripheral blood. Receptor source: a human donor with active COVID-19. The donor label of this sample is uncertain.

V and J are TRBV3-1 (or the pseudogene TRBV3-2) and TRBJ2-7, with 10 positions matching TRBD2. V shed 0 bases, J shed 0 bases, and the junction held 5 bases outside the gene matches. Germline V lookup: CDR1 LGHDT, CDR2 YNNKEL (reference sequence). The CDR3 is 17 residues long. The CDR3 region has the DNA TGTGCCAGCAGCCAAGATCCCCAGCGGGAGGGCTCCTACGAGCAGTACTTC. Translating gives CASSQDPQREGSYEQYF.

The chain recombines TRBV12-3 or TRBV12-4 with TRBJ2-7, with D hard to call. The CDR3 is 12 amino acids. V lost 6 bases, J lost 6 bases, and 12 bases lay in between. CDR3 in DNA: TGTGCCAGCAGCCGAAACAGAGCCGAGCAGTACTTC. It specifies CASSRNRAEQYF.

CDR3 nucleotide sequence: TGTGCCAGCAGCTTAGGGGGGGGCGCGTATCAGCCCCAGCATTTT. This encodes CASSLGGGAYQPQHF. The genes are TRBV7-8 and TRBJ1-5; weak D call: TRBD1 (6 bases). Trimming shortened V by 1 base and J by 5 bases, and 12 bases separated the two germline ends. Germline CDR1 is SGHVS and CDR2 is FQNEAQ. This CDR3 region has 15 residues.

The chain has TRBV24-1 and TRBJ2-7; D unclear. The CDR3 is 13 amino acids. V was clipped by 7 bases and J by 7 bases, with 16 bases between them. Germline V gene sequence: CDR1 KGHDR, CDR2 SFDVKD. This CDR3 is CATSAGFPEEQYF. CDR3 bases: TGTGCCACCAGCGCAGGATTTCCTGAAGAGCAGTACTTC.

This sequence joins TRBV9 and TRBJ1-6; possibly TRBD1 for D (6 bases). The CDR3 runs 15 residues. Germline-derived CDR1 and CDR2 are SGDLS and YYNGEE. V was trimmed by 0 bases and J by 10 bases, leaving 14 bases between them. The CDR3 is CASSVDDRLASPLHF. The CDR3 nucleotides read TGTGCCAGCAGCGTAGACGACAGGCTGGCATCACCCCTCCACTTT.

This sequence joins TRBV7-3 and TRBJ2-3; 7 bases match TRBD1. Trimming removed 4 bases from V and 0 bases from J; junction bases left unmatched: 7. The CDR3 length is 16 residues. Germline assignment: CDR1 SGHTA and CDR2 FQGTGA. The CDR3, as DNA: TGTGCCAGCAGCTCAAACACAGGGGTGAGCACAGATACGCAGTATTTT. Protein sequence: CASSSNTGVSTDTQYF. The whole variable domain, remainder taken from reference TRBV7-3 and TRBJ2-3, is GAGVSQTPSNKVTEKGKYVELRCDPISGHTALYWYRQSLGQGPEFLIYFQGTGAADDSGLPNDRFFAVRPEGSVSTLKIQRTERGDSAVYLCASSSNTGVSTDTQYFGPGTRLTVL.

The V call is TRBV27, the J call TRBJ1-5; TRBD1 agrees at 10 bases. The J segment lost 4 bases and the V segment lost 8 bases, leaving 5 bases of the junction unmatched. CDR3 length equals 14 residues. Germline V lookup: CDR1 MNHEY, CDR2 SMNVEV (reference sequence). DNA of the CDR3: TGTGCCAGCGCCGACAGGGGGCCGAATCAGCCCCAGCATTTT. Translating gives CASADRGPNQPQHF.

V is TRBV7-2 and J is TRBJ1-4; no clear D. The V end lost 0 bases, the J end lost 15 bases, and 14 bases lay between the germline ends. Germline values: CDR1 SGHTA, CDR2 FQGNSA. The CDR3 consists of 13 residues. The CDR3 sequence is CASSLAPRDAVFF. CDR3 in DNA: TGTGCCAGCAGCTTAGCTCCGAGGGATGCAGTGTTTTTT.

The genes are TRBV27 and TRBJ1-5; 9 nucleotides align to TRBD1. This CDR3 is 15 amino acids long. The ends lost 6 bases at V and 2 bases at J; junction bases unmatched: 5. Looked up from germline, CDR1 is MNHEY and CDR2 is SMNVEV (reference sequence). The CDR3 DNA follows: TGTGCCAGCAGACAACAGGGGGCAGGCAATCAGCCCCAGCATTTT. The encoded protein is CASRQQGAGNQPQHF.

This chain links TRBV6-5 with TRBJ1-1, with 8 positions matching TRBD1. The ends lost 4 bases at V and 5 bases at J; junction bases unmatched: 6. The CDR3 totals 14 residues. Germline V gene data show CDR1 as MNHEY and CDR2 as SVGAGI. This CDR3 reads CASSLTDRVTEAFF. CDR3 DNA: TGTGCCAGCAGTTTAACGGACAGGGTGACTGAAGCTTTCTTT.

This CDR3 is CATSRDRRGPQPQHF. The CDR3 DNA follows: TGTGCCACCAGCAGAGATCGGAGGGGACCCCAGCCCCAGCATTTT. This chain uses TRBV15 with TRBJ1-5, with D maybe TRBD1 (5 bases). Trimming shortened V by 0 bases and J by 7 bases, and 13 bases separated the two germline ends. The CDR3 extends over 15 amino acids. The germline V gene encodes CDR1 LNHNV and CDR2 YYDKDF (reference sequence). The whole variable domain, remainder taken from reference TRBV15 and TRBJ1-5, is DAMVIQNPRYQVTQFGKPVTLSCSQTLNHNVMYWYQQKSSQAPKLLFHYYDKDFNNEADTPDNFQSRRPNTSFCFLDIRSPGLGDTAMYLCATSRDRRGPQPQHFGDGTRLSIL.

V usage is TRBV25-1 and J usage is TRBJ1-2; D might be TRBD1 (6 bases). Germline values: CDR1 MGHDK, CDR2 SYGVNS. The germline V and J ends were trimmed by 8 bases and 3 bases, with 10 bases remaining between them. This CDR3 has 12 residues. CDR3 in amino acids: CASGDTYYGYTF. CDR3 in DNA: TGTGCCAGCGGGGACACTTACTATGGCTACACCTTC.

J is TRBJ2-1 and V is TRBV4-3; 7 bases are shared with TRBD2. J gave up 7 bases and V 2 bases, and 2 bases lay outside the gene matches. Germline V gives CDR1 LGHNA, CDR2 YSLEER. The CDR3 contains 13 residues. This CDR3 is CASSQTSVNEQFF. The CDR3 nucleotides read TGCGCCAGCAGCCAAACTAGCGTAAATGAGCAGTTCTTC.

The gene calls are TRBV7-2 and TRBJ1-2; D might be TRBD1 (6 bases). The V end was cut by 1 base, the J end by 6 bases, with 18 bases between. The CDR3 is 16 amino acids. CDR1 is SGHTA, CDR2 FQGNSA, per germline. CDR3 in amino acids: CASSLGLSRGRDGYTF. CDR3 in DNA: TGTGCCAGCAGCTTAGGACTGAGCAGGGGAAGGGATGGCTACACCTTC.

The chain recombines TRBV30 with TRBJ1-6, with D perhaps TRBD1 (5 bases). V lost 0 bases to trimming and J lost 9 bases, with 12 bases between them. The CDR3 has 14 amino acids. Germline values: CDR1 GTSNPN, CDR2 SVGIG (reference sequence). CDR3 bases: TGTGCCTGGAGTGTAGGTGGGGGGGGTTCACCCCTCCACTTT. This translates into CAWSVGGGGSPLHF.

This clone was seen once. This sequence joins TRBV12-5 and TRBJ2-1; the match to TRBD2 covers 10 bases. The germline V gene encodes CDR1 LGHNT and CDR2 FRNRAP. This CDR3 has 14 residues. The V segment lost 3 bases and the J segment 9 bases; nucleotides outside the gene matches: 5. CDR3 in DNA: TGTGCTAGTGGTTTACAGCGGGGGGGCACTGAGCAGTTCTTC. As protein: CASGLQRGGTEQFF.

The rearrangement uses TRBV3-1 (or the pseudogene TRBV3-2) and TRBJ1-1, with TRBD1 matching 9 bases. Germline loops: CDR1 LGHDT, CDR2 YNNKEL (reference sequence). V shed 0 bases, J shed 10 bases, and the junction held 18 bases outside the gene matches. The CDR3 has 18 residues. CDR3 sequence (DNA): TGTGCCAGCAGCCAAGATCATTTATTAAGGGACAGGGACGGTTTAGCTTTCTTT. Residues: CASSQDHLLRDRDGLAFF.